What follows are 12 T cell receptor beta chains derived from one specimen sequenced in a study of shared clonotypes between healthy human individuals. Here immunoSEQ multiplex PCR was the method, and the copy in TCRdb shows in-frame clones only, minus some. The table shows 100,000 or so clones, with 67% occurring only once. The sample comprised memory CD8+ T cells sorted from blood. Documented subset: CD45RO+ cells pooled with CCR7-negative TemRA cells. The receptors were gathered from a woman in her thirties in good health.

V is TRBV27 and J is TRBJ2-1; 8 positions agree with TRBD1. The CDR3 is 15 amino acids. The V segment lost 4 bases and the J segment 11 bases; nucleotides outside the gene matches: 13. The germline V gene encodes CDR1 MNHEY and CDR2 SMNVEV (reference sequence). CDR3 protein: CASSSRTGSTRKQFF. The DNA for the CDR3 is TGTGCCAGCAGTTCCCGGACAGGGTCCACACGGAAGCAGTTCTTC.

The CDR3 nucleotides read TGTGCCTGGGGACCGGACGGAAAGCAGTTCTTC. The encoded protein is CAWGPDGKQFF. The chain combines TRBV30 with TRBJ2-1; D gene ambiguous. Germline assignment: CDR1 GTSNPN and CDR2 SVGIG (reference sequence). The CDR3 runs to 11 residues. The V end lost 5 bases, the J end lost 11 bases, and 13 bases lay between the germline ends.

About this clone: Other DNA sequences in this specimen translate into the identical CDR3. The V call is TRBV7-3, the J call TRBJ2-1, with 8 bases identical to TRBD2. This CDR3 has 14 amino acids. J was trimmed by 6 bases and V by 2 bases; bases with no gene match: 3. The germline V gene has CDR1 SGHTA and CDR2 FQGTGA. The CDR3, as DNA: TGTGCCAGCAGCTTAGCGGGAGGAAGCAATGAGCAGTTCTTC. Translation: CASSLAGGSNEQFF.

This sequence joins TRBV4-1 and TRBJ2-7; 10 bases align to TRBD1. The CDR3 spans 15 residues. J gave up 5 bases and V 4 bases, and 8 bases lay outside the gene matches. Germline CDR1 MGHRA, CDR2 YSYEKL. The CDR3 DNA sequence: TGCGCCAGCAGCCGACCGGGACAGGGGTCCGACGAGCAGTACTTC. Translating it yields CASSRPGQGSDEQYF.

The genes are TRBV7-9 and TRBJ2-7; 8 bases are a match to TRBD2. V trimming: 0 bases; J trimming: 4 bases; junction bases outside the gene matches: 11. The CDR3 is 17 amino acids. Germline CDR1 is SEHNR and CDR2 is FQNEAQ (reference sequence). In DNA form, the CDR3 reads TGTGCCAGCAGCTTAGCGTGGGGAGCGGGAGTGAAGTACGAGCAGTACTTC. It encodes CASSLAWGAGVKYEQYF.

The sample holds many counts of this clone. The chain has TRBV6-4 and TRBJ1-2, with 7 bases that match TRBD1. The CDR3 loop spans 13 amino acids. Germline V lookup: CDR1 MRHNA, CDR2 SNTAGT. V shed 0 bases and J 12 bases; nucleotides not matched to a gene: 7. CDR3 DNA: TGTGCCAGCAGTGACTCGGAAAGGGGGCTCCACACCTTC. Protein: CASSDSERGLHTF.

V and J are TRBV5-1 and TRBJ1-2; tentatively, D is TRBD1 (5 bases). The V gene lost 0 bases and the J gene lost 4 bases, with 7 bases spanning the gap. Germline V gene sequence: CDR1 SGHRS, CDR2 YFSETQ. The CDR3 has 13 residues. CDR3 amino acids: CASSLAGPYGYTF. CDR3 nucleotide sequence: TGCGCCAGCAGCTTGGCAGGGCCCTATGGCTACACCTTC. Combining the CDR3 with reference TRBV5-1 and TRBJ1-2 gives the whole variable domain KAGVTQTPRYLIKTRGQQVTLSCSPISGHRSVSWYQQTPGQGLQFLFEYFSETQRNKGNFPGRFSGRQFSNSRSEMNVSTLELGDSALYLCASSLAGPYGYTFGSGTRLTVV.

The chain carries TRBV5-1 and TRBJ1-1; TRBD1 matches 9 bases. The ends lost 4 bases at V and 5 bases at J; junction bases unmatched: 12. Germline V lookup: CDR1 SGHRS, CDR2 YFSETQ. The CDR3 extends over 16 amino acids. The CDR3 DNA reads TGCGCCAGCAGCGGGGGACCTGTGACAGGGGGAACTGAAGCTTTCTTT. This codes for CASSGGPVTGGTEAFF.

J is TRBJ1-5 and V is TRBV19, with unresolved D. V was shortened by 1 base and J by 2 bases, with 6 bases between the two germline ends. Germline assignment: CDR1 LNHDA and CDR2 SQIVND (reference sequence). The CDR3 consists of 14 residues. The DNA for the CDR3 is TGTGCCAGTAGTATAGCCCGGGGCAATCAGCCCCAGCATTTT. Residues: CASSIARGNQPQHF.

This clone was seen only a few times. The V gene is TRBV6-4, the J gene TRBJ2-1; 9 nucleotides match TRBD1. The CDR3 has 16 amino acids. Looked up from germline, CDR1 is MRHNA and CDR2 is SNTAGT. J lost 5 bases, V lost 5 bases, and 10 bases had no gene match. CDR3 in DNA: TGTGCCAGCAGTCCATCTCCGGGGACAGGGCACAATGAGCAGTTCTTC. This encodes CASSPSPGTGHNEQFF.

The rearrangement uses TRBV7-9 and TRBJ2-7; 11 bases fit TRBD2. Germline V gives CDR1 SEHNR, CDR2 FQNEAQ (reference sequence). V lost 4 bases and J lost 3; bases outside the gene matches: 5. The CDR3 contains 15 residues. The CDR3 coding sequence is TGTGCCAGCAGCTCCAGACTAGCGGGAATCTACGAGCAGTACTTC. It specifies CASSSRLAGIYEQYF. The full variable domain, completed using reference TRBV7-9 and TRBJ2-7, is DTGVSQNPRHKITKRGQNVTFRCDPISEHNRLYWYRQTLGQGPEFLTYFQNEAQLEKSRLLSDRFSAERPKGSFSTLEIQRTEQGDSAMYLCASSSRLAGIYEQYFGPGTRLTVT.

The V gene is TRBV6-1, the J gene TRBJ2-1; D is ambiguous. Trimming left V 2 bases short and J 4 bases short, with 9 bases between. The CDR3 covers 14 residues. In germline, CDR1 is MNHNS, CDR2 SASEGT. The CDR3 DNA follows: TGTGCCAGCAGTGAAATTGGGCGGTACAATGAGCAGTTCTTC. It translates to CASSEIGRYNEQFF.